This T cell receptor (beta chain) was sequenced during a study of blood T cell repertoires in COVID-19. The data were produced by immunoSEQ multiplex PCR, yet TCRdb's version contains in-frame clones alone and is incomplete. The sample shows fewer than 350,000 clones, around 91% of them seen only once. CDR1 is LNHNV, CDR2 YYDKDF, per germline (reference sequence). The CDR3 runs to 17 residues. V dropped 5 bases and J dropped 2; count of bases not matched to a gene: 11. The chain combines TRBV15 with TRBJ2-2, with 7 bases fitting TRBD1. Sequencing used PBMCs or T cells enriched from blood (not recorded which). This clonotype was obtained from a woman aged 18-29 years with acute COVID-19. CDR3 amino acids: CATSPIWGQLNTGELFF. The DNA for the CDR3 is TGTGCCACCAGCCCCATTTGGGGACAGCTAAACACCGGGGAGCTGTTTTTT.